This T cell receptor (beta chain) came from a study of beta chain features in type 1 diabetes. As for the study in general: Over all samples combined, some 110 million sorted cells were examined.

This clone was observed a handful of times. Its cognate antigen is unknown. Expressed TCRB transcripts were sequenced after all isolated RNA was converted to cDNA. Profiled with immunoSEQ multiplex PCR; TCRdb holds only in-frame clones, not every one. The sample contains roughly 350,000 clones, approximately 10% of which appear only once. Sorting with CD45RO/CCR7/CD25/CD127/CD95/CD27 yielded naive, central memory, regulatory and stem-like memory CD4+ cells. Points from the study as a whole: High TCR expression in some cells could lead to their over-representation in cDNA sequencing.

V lost 2 bases and J 4 bases, leaving 6 bases between the germline ends. There are 12 residues in the CDR3. Germline CDR1 is SEHNR and CDR2 is FQNEAQ (reference sequence). Sequencing was carried out using naive CD4+ T cells from blood. This chain links TRBV7-9 with TRBJ2-7; no firm D call. The clonotype comes from a woman aged 25 to 39 in good health. CDR3 DNA sequence: TGTGCCAGCAGCTTAATAGAGTACGAGCAGTACTTC. It encodes CASSLIEYEQYF.